These 3 T cell receptor beta chains originate from one sample sequenced in a study of CXCR3-negative and CXCR3-positive naive CD8 T cells. In preparing the TRB cDNA libraries, 5' RACE with UMI labels was used. TCRdb reanalyzed the 5' RACE reads, giving one entry per CDR3 protein sequence and no DNA. The repertoire shows more than 20,000 distinct CDR3 sequences; the top ten hold less than 4.5%. Sequencing was carried out using naive CXCR3- CD8+ T cells from blood. Described subset: CD45RO-CCR7+CD27+CD95- naive CD8+ T cells lacking CXCR3 (TNR3-). These receptors originate from a human donor in good health. Some clones in this sample may be carry-over from other donors' samples.

V gene TRBV7-6 combines with J gene TRBJ2-1; TCRdb's D gene call, TRBD2, goes unchecked for lack of DNA. The CDR3 totals 15 residues. Per the germline V gene, CDR1 is SGHVS and CDR2 is FNYEAQ. This CDR3 reads CASSSLADPYNEQFF.

This chain connects TRBV5-1 to TRBJ2-7. The CDR3 spans 13 residues. CDR1 and CDR2 from the germline V gene are SGHRS and YFSETQ. CDR3 residues: CASSETLSYEQYF.

The CDR3 loop is CASSLINYGYTF. This sequence joins TRBV7-9 and TRBJ1-2. This CDR3 has 12 residues. Looked up from germline, CDR1 is SEHNR and CDR2 is FQNEAQ (reference sequence).